In its sample, the clone carrying this TCR beta chain was seen many times. As yet, its antigen is unknown. These data belong to a study of metastatic and nonmetastatic thyroid tumors. Across the study: Repertoires from blood and tumor or nodule tissue of malignant and benign thyroid patients were compared. Regarding the study as a whole: Malignant thyroid tumors reportedly had TCR beta diversity that was significantly higher than in benign nodules, in blood and tumor.

All patients reached thyroid surgery having received no treatment beforehand. Trimming took off 0 bases at V and 0 bases at J, with 11 bases between the two ends. Germline V lookup: CDR1 LGHNA, CDR2 YNFKEQ. The CDR3 extends over 16 amino acids. Original processing notes: CDR3 differences across clinicopathological groups were used to build a distant-metastasis classifier for papillary thyroid cancer. Using MiXCR, TCRdb re-called clones from the PCR reads. The V and J calls and clone size come from TCRdb's table, not from the authors' own analysis. The sample has approximately 28,000 clones, 16% seen once.

The TCR comes from a male donor with papillary thyroid cancer or a benign thyroid nodule (not recorded which). Some clones in this sample may be carry-over from other donors' samples. The chain uses TRBV4-2 and TRBJ1-1; D gene unclear. Material for sequencing was blood. CDR3 protein: CASSQEGSAMNTEAFF. CDR3 DNA: TGTGCCAGCAGCCAAGAGGGCAGCGCGATGAACACTGAAGCTTTCTTT.